The following is a T cell receptor beta chain sequence with its context. This clone has ten or more counts. What this receptor recognizes is not known. Base qualities are missing; no much larger clone stands one base away. The CDR3, cysteine through phenylalanine, is 16 amino acids long. Just the 48-base CDR3 DNA is kept, in frame starting at base 1. According to the germline V gene, CDR1 reads KGHSH and CDR2 reads LQKENI. Germline trimming amounts to 3 bases on V and 5 bases on J, with 12 as the count of junction bases outside the gene matches. None of the patients had been given any treatment before thyroid surgery. Using T-cell receptor beta sequencing, the researchers looked back retrospectively at clinical samples from patients, gathered between the early 2010s and the late 2010s. This sample was included in a study of metastatic and nonmetastatic thyroid tumors (dated by TCRdb to 2020 to 2022). About the study as a whole: Repertoires from peripheral blood and from tumor or nodule tissue samples of malignant and benign thyroid patients were compared.

General findings and caveats noted by the study authors: In both blood and tumor samples, malignant tumors were reported to have significantly higher TCR beta diversity than benign nodules.

Library method: PCR. Sequencing used an Illumina HiSeq 4000. High-throughput sequencing was used to profile the CDR3 region of the TCR beta-chain in every patient. The source study handled its data this way. CDR3 differences across clinicopathological groups were used to build a classifier for discriminating distant-metastatic papillary thyroid cancer patients. To measure repertoire diversity the researchers used the Shannon index, while the Morisita-Horn index served to gauge how similar the tumor and blood repertoires were. TCRdb's own reprocessing of the public reads used fastp at Q25 and MiXCR and kept productive beta chains. TCRdb, not the authors, supplied the V and J calls. This sample gives about 92,000 clones in total; about 15% of them show up just once. The top ten hold roughly 3.9% of the sample.

This TCR derives from a female donor with papillary thyroid cancer or a benign thyroid nodule (not recorded which). Some clones in this sample may be carry-over from other donors' samples. The V and J genes are TRBV18 and TRBJ1-1; TRBD1 fits 7 bases in the junction. The material sequenced was blood. Here is the DNA: TGTGCCAGCTCACCCCCCGGACAGGTACGGAGTACTGAAGCTTTCTTT. It translates as CASSPPGQVRSTEAFF.